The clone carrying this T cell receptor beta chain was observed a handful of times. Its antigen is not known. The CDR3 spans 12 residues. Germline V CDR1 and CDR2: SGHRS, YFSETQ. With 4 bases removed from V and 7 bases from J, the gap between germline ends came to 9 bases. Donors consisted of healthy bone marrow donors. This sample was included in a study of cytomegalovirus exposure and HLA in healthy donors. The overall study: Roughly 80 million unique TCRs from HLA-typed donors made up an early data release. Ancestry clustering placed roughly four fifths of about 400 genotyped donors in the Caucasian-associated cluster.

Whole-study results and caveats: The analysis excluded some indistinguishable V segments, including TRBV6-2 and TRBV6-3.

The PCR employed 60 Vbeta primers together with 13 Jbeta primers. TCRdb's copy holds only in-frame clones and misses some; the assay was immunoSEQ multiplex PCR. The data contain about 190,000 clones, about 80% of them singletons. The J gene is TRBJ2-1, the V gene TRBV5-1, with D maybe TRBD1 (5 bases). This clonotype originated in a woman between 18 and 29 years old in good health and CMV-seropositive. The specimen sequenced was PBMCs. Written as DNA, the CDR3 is TGCGCCAGCAGCCCCAAGGGGAATGAGCAGTTCTTC. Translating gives CASSPKGNEQFF. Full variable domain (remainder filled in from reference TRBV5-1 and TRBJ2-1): KAGVTQTPRYLIKTRGQQVTLSCSPISGHRSVSWYQQTPGQGLQFLFEYFSETQRNKGNFPGRFSGRQFSNSRSEMNVSTLELGDSALYLCASSPKGNEQFFGPGTRLTVL.